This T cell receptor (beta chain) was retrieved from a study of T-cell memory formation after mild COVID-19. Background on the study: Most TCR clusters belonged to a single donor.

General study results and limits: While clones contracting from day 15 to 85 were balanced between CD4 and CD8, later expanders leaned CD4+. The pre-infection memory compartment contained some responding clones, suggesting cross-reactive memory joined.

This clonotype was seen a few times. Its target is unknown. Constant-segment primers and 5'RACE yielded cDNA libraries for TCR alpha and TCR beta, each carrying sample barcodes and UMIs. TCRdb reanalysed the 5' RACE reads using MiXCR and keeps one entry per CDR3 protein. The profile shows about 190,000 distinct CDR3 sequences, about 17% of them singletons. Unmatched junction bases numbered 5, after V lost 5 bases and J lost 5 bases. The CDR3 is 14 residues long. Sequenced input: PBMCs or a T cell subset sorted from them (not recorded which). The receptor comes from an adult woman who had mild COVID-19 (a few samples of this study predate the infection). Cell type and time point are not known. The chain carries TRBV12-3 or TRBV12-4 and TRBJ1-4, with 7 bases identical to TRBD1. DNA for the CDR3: TGTGCCAGCAGTCTCGGGACAGAGAATGAAAAACTGTTTTTT. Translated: CASSLGTENEKLFF.